One and the same sample provided the 23 T cell receptor beta chains below, sequenced in a study of T cell responses to AZD1222 COVID-19 vaccine. Using immunoSEQ multiplex PCR, the repertoire was profiled, and TCRdb retains in-frame clones only, with some absent. The repertoire holds 95,000 to 150,000 clones, with about 90% as singletons. The material sequenced was peripheral blood, taken on day 0 of AZD1222 vaccination. The receptors derive from an adult in good health.

V gene TRBV5-4 combines with J gene TRBJ2-3; 7 bases are a match to TRBD1. The germline V gene has CDR1 SGHNT and CDR2 YYREEE (reference sequence). V lost 4 bases, J lost 5 bases, and 10 bases stayed unmatched. This CDR3 is built from 15 residues. DNA for the CDR3: TGTGCCAGCAGCGTGGTTACAGGGGCGGGAGATACGCAGTATTTT. It is translated as CASSVVTGAGDTQYF. Combining the CDR3 with reference TRBV5-4 and TRBJ2-3 gives the whole variable domain ETGVTQSPTHLIKTRGQQVTLRCSSQSGHNTVSWYQQALGQGPQFIFQYYREEENGRGNFPPRFSGLQFPNYSSELNVNALELDDSALYLCASSVVTGAGDTQYFGPGTRLTVL.

The V call is TRBV19, the J call TRBJ2-2; D is unresolved. CDR1 and CDR2 from the germline V gene are LNHDA and SQIVND (reference sequence). V lost 3 bases and J lost 6, with 5 bases in between. The CDR3 loop spans 12 amino acids. Here the CDR3 DNA reads TGTGCCAGTAGTATGGCGTCCGGGGAGCTGTTTTTT. Its protein is CASSMASGELFF.

V usage is TRBV6-6 and J usage is TRBJ1-1, with TRBD1 identical over 8 bases. V trimming: 5 bases; J trimming: 1 base; junction bases outside the gene matches: 18. The CDR3 loop spans 19 amino acids. Germline assignment: CDR1 MNHNY and CDR2 SVGAGI (reference sequence). This CDR3 reads CASSPRRDRFGPKNTEAFF. The CDR3 DNA is TGTGCCAGCAGTCCCCGGAGGGACAGGTTTGGGCCTAAGAACACTGAAGCTTTCTTT.

The sample holds a few counts of this clone. This chain connects TRBV11-2 to TRBJ2-3; the match to TRBD2 covers 8 bases. CDR1 SGHAT and CDR2 FQNNGV come from the germline V gene. V lost 0 bases to trimming and J lost 0 bases; unmatched junction nucleotides: 2. The CDR3 is 16 amino acids. The CDR3 protein is CASSLERGVSTDTQYF. CDR3 DNA sequence: TGTGCCAGCAGCTTAGAGCGGGGGGTAAGCACAGATACGCAGTATTTT.

This rearrangement joins TRBV29-1 to TRBJ1-1; D gene ambiguous. Germline CDR1 reads SQVTM; CDR2 reads ANQGSEA. The CDR3 has 11 residues. V was cut by 6 bases and J by 6 bases, with 11 bases left in between. DNA of the CDR3: TGCAGCGTAGGTCCCGACCCTGAAGCTTTCTTT. This encodes CSVGPDPEAFF.

The chain couples TRBV30 to TRBJ1-2, with D tentatively TRBD1 (5 bases). Germline V gene lookup returns CDR1 GTSNPN and CDR2 SVGIG (reference sequence). V lost 4 bases to trimming and J lost 4 bases, with 13 bases between them. This CDR3 comprises 13 residues. DNA of the CDR3: TGTGCCTGGACAGGAAGGGGTATCTATGGCTACACCTTC. Its translation is CAWTGRGIYGYTF.

The chain carries TRBV28 and TRBJ1-2, with TRBD1 as a possible D gene (5 bases). The V end was cut by 1 base, the J end by 4 bases, with 13 bases between. The V gene's germline CDR1 is MDHEN and CDR2 SYDVKM. This CDR3 spans 15 amino acids. DNA of the CDR3: TGTGCCAGCAGTTTATTCGGGGGAATGGGCTATGGCTACACCTTC. It specifies CASSLFGGMGYGYTF.

The rearrangement uses TRBV7-2 and TRBJ1-1; D unclear. The CDR3 runs to 14 residues. Per germline, CDR1 SGHTA and CDR2 FQGNSA. Trimming pared 9 bases from V and 4 bases from J, leaving 18 bases between. Here the CDR3 reads CASFTAQWGTEAFF. CDR3 DNA sequence: TGTGCCAGTTTTACCGCGCAATGGGGCACTGAAGCTTTCTTT.

Only a few counts were recorded for this clone. The gene calls are TRBV19 and TRBJ2-1, with 7 bases aligning to TRBD2. The V gene end was trimmed by 4 bases and the J gene end by 4 bases; junction bases not matched to a gene: 10. The germline CDR1 and CDR2 sequences are LNHDA and SQIVND (reference sequence). CDR3 size: 16 residues. The CDR3 loop reads CASSRRLAIRYNEQFF. The CDR3 nucleotides read TGTGCCAGTAGTAGGAGACTAGCCATCCGGTACAATGAGCAGTTCTTC. Full variable domain (missing parts from reference TRBV19 and TRBJ2-1): DGGITQSPKYLFRKEGQNVTLSCEQNLNHDAMYWYRQDPGQGLRLIYYSQIVNDFQKGDIAEGYSVSREKKESFPLTVTSAQKNPTAFYLCASSRRLAIRYNEQFFGPGTRLTVL.

This chain connects TRBV9 to TRBJ2-1, with TRBD1 identical over 12 bases. CDR1 and CDR2 (germline): SGDLS, YYNGEE. V trimming: 6 bases; J trimming: 7 bases; junction bases outside the gene matches: 5. The CDR3 runs 14 residues. The CDR3 spells CASTGDRGRNEQFF. The CDR3 DNA is TGTGCCAGCACCGGGGACAGGGGGCGGAATGAGCAGTTCTTC.

This clone appeared a few times. The chain joins TRBV19 to TRBJ1-5; 9 bases map to TRBD1. The CDR3 is made up of 14 amino acids. In germline, CDR1 is LNHDA, CDR2 SQIVND (reference sequence). V shed 5 bases, J shed 7 bases, and the junction held 6 bases outside the gene matches. Written as DNA, the CDR3 is TGTGCCAGTAGTCGGACAGGGGCCGCCCAGCCCCAGCATTTT. This encodes CASSRTGAAQPQHF.

A single count supports this clone. The J gene is TRBJ1-1, the V gene TRBV7-2; D is undetermined. The CDR3 has 13 amino acids. Per the germline V gene, CDR1 is SGHTA and CDR2 is FQGNSA. V gave up 1 base and J gave up 7 bases, with 10 bases separating them. In DNA, the CDR3 is TGTGCCAGCAGCTTAGTGGACTTGGGTGAAGCTTTCTTT. Protein sequence: CASSLVDLGEAFF.

The gene calls are TRBV24-1 and TRBJ2-5; TRBD1 aligns across 9 bases. Per the germline V gene, CDR1 is KGHDR and CDR2 is SFDVKD. The CDR3 consists of 14 residues. The V segment lost 3 bases and the J segment 5 bases; nucleotides outside the gene matches: 3. The DNA of the CDR3 is TGTGCCACCAGTGATACTGGGACAGGGGAGACCCAGTACTTC. Translation: CATSDTGTGETQYF.

The chain employs TRBV27 and TRBJ1-4; D possibly corresponds to TRBD1 (6 bases). Germline V gene data show CDR1 as MNHEY and CDR2 as SMNVEV (reference sequence). Trimming took 5 bases from V and 2 from J, leaving 15 bases between them. CDR3 length: 16 residues. CDR3 sequence (DNA): TGTGCCAGCAGTGCGACACAGGGAAGGACTAATGAAAAACTGTTTTTT. It codes for CASSATQGRTNEKLFF. The full variable domain, rest sourced from reference TRBV27 and TRBJ1-4, is EAQVTQNPRYLITVTGKKLTVTCSQNMNHEYMSWYRQDPGLGLRQIYYSMNVEVTDKGDVPEGYKVSRKEKRNFPLILESPSPNQTSLYFCASSATQGRTNEKLFFGSGTQLSVL.

The chain carries TRBV11-3 and TRBJ2-7; the D gene is possibly TRBD1 (7 bases). Germline V CDR1 and CDR2: SGHNT, YENEEA. The CDR3 length is 16 residues. V was shortened by 6 bases and J by 2 bases, with 20 bases between the two germline ends. In nucleotides, the CDR3 is TGTGCCAGCAGTCCAGGGGGGTCCAAAGCCACCTACGAGCAGTACTTC. As protein: CASSPGGSKATYEQYF.

The chain uses TRBV11-3 and TRBJ2-5; D could derive from TRBD1 or TRBD2 (5 bases each). V was trimmed by 4 bases and J by 5 bases, leaving 23 bases between them. CDR1 and CDR2 (germline): SGHNT, YENEEA. The CDR3 sequence is 17 residues long. The CDR3 region has the DNA TGTGCCAGCAGCTATACGGGGAGCGTGCTAGGGGTGGAGACCCAGTACTTC. This translates into CASSYTGSVLGVETQYF. Looking up the rest from reference TRBV11-3 and TRBJ2-5 gives the full variable domain: EAGVVQSPRYKIIEKKQPVAFWCNPISGHNTLYWYLQNLGQGPELLIRYENEEAVDDSQLPKDRFSAERLKGVDSTLKIQPAELGDSAVYLCASSYTGSVLGVETQYFGPGTRLLVL.

The sample holds one count of this clone. V and J are TRBV29-1 and TRBJ1-2, with D uncertain. Trimming took 1 base from V and 0 from J, leaving 15 bases between them. CDR1 is SQVTM and CDR2 is ANQGSEA in the germline V gene. This CDR3 is 16 amino acids long. CDR3 nucleotides: TGCAGCGTTGAAGGGGCAGGTCTACCCACTAACTATGGCTACACCTTC. This sequence encodes CSVEGAGLPTNYGYTF.

This clone has only a few counts. The CDR3 nucleotides are TGTGCCAGCACGCCGGGGGGGCGAGGAAACACCATATATTTT. Translated: CASTPGGRGNTIYF. V and J are TRBV7-9 and TRBJ1-3; maybe TRBD1 (6 bases). The V gene lost 7 bases and the J gene lost 4 bases, with 14 bases spanning the gap. CDR3 length: 14 amino acids. The germline V gene has CDR1 SEHNR and CDR2 FQNEAQ (reference sequence).

The chain is built from TRBV11-3 and TRBJ1-4; tentatively, D is TRBD1 (6 bases). CDR3 length: 13 residues. The V gene's germline CDR1 is SGHNT and CDR2 YENEEA. V dropped 3 bases and J dropped 15 bases, with 17 bases sitting between them. The CDR3 protein is CASSFGGLKGVFF. The CDR3 DNA follows: TGTGCCAGCAGCTTTGGGGGGCTTAAGGGAGTGTTTTTT. Complete variable domain (other parts from reference TRBV11-3 and TRBJ1-4): EAGVVQSPRYKIIEKKQPVAFWCNPISGHNTLYWYLQNLGQGPELLIRYENEEAVDDSQLPKDRFSAERLKGVDSTLKIQPAELGDSAVYLCASSFGGLKGVFFGSGTQLSVL.

This clone was detected ten times or more. This chain connects TRBV2 to TRBJ2-7; D remains unclear. This CDR3 comprises 12 residues. CDR1 SNHLY and CDR2 FYNNEI come from the germline V gene. The V and J ends lost 7 bases and 0 bases respectively, with 7 bases between them. CDR3 nucleotide sequence: TGTGCCAGCACGACTGACTCCTACGAGCAGTACTTC. As protein: CASTTDSYEQYF.

This chain links TRBV21-1 with TRBJ2-7; TRBD1 is the table's D call, not checked against the DNA. TRBV21-1 is a pseudogene locus. The CDR3 is made up of 17 amino acids. In nucleotides, the CDR3 is TGTGCCAGCACTAGGGCCTCCTCGTTGCAGGGGAAGAGCGAGCAGTACTTC. It yields the protein CASTRASSLQGKSEQYF.

This chain joins TRBV19 and TRBJ2-7; maybe TRBD2 (6 bases). This CDR3 spans 13 amino acids. V was pared by 1 base and J by 7 bases, with 11 bases between. Per germline, CDR1 LNHDA and CDR2 SQIVND (reference sequence). Here the CDR3 reads CASSIGGAGEQYF. In DNA, the CDR3 is TGTGCCAGTAGTATAGGGGGCGCGGGAGAGCAGTACTTC.

This clone appeared a few times. The V gene is TRBV5-6, the J gene TRBJ2-7, with 7 nucleotides matching TRBD2. Germline V gene lookup returns CDR1 SGHDT and CDR2 YYEEEE. With V trimmed by 0 bases and J by 4 bases, 1 base remained unmatched. The CDR3 totals 13 residues. The CDR3 is CASSLVGGYEQYF. The CDR3 DNA is TGTGCCAGCAGCTTGGTCGGGGGGTACGAGCAGTACTTC.